The present T cell receptor beta chain was sequenced within a study of T-cell memory formation after mild COVID-19. General study results and limits: The appearance of some responding clones in pre-infection memory suggested that cross-reactive memory joined. Clones that got smaller from day 15 to 85 had even CD4/CD8, while clones growing later tipped toward CD4+.

Germline V lookup: CDR1 SGHRS, CDR2 YFSETQ. V was pared by 3 bases and J by 4 bases, with 0 bases of the junction left unmatched. The CDR3 loop spans 12 amino acids. This clonotype came up many times. Its target is not known. In TCRdb, the 5' RACE reads were re-called with MiXCR into one record per CDR3 protein. The table lists around 300,000 distinct CDR3 sequences, 8.2% of them singletons. This chain uses TRBV5-1 with TRBJ1-2; 7 positions match TRBD1. The source is a man aged 18-30 years who had mild COVID-19 (a few samples of this study predate the infection). Cell type and time point are not known. Sequencing was performed on PBMCs or a T cell subset sorted from them (not recorded which). The CDR3 DNA follows: TGCGCCAGCAGCTACAGGGGCTATGGCTACACCTTC. The encoded protein is CASSYRGYGYTF.